The source of this TCR beta chain is a study of OX40 agonist ivuxolimab in advanced cancers. Across the whole study: Patients undergoing dose escalation presented with hepatocellular carcinoma, melanoma, renal cell or head and neck cancer.

Deletions cut 4 bases from V and 2 bases from J, with 12 bases between. CDR1 and CDR2 (germline): SGHTA, FQGNSA. This CDR3 is built from 14 residues. Only in-frame clones appear in the TCRdb table, and some are missing; sequencing was by immunoSEQ multiplex PCR. The profile shows approximately 69,000 clones, roughly 80% of them singletons. The sequence was obtained from an adult with an advanced solid tumor such as melanoma, head and neck, liver or kidney cancer. The sequences come from CD4+ or CD8+ T cells sorted from blood, collected in a trial of the OX40 agonist ivuxolimab. The J gene is TRBJ2-7, the V gene TRBV7-2; a possible D gene is TRBD1 (6 bases). CDR3 sequence: CASSYDRLTYEQYF. The CDR3 region has the DNA TGTGCCAGCAGCTACGACAGGTTAACCTACGAGCAGTACTTC.